The 4 T cell receptor beta chains reported below all come from one sample, sequenced in a study of beta chain features in type 1 diabetes. Investigators reverse transcribed all isolated RNA, so they sequenced expressed TCRB transcripts. Measured with immunoSEQ multiplex PCR; TCRdb has only the in-frame clones, and not every one. This table has some 230,000 clones, more than 9% appearing once. The sample taken for sequencing was naive CD4+ T cells from blood. The receptor set was obtained from a woman between 18 and 29 years old in good health.

There are a few counts of this clone. V and J are TRBV7-8 and TRBJ2-3; D might be TRBD2 (5 bases). Germline CDR1 SGHVS, CDR2 FQNEAQ. The CDR3 is made up of 13 amino acids. V gave up 4 bases and J gave up 6 bases, with 11 bases separating them. DNA of the CDR3: TGTGCCAGCAGCTCGGACTTAGGCGATACGCAGTATTTT. It codes for CASSSDLGDTQYF.

This clone has more than one count but fewer than ten. This chain joins TRBV2 and TRBJ1-5; 8 positions match TRBD1. Germline CDR1 and CDR2: SNHLY and FYNNEI. Trimming at V came to 5 bases and at J to 4 bases, leaving 7 bases not matched to a gene. This CDR3 is 15 amino acids long. The CDR3 nucleotides are TGTGCCAGCAGTCAGGACAGGGTTATGAATCAGCCCCAGCATTTT. Translation gives CASSQDRVMNQPQHF.

In nucleotides, the CDR3 is TGCGCCAGCAGCTTGGATCGGGTCCCAGATACGCAGTATTTT. Translated: CASSLDRVPDTQYF. The chain links TRBV5-1 to TRBJ2-3; no clear D. The CDR3 sequence is 14 residues long. V shed 0 bases and J shed 4 bases, with 9 bases lying between them. The germline V gene encodes CDR1 SGHRS and CDR2 YFSETQ.

This chain uses TRBV7-9 with TRBJ2-3; 7 nucleotides line up with TRBD2. This CDR3 has 15 residues. Per germline, CDR1 SEHNR and CDR2 FQNEAQ (reference sequence). V gave up 3 bases and J gave up 2 bases; unmatched junction bases: 5. Here the CDR3 reads CASSFDGRPTDTQYF. The CDR3 nucleotides read TGTGCCAGCAGCTTTGACGGGAGGCCCACAGATACGCAGTATTTT.